This T cell receptor (beta chain) was obtained from a study of STAT5B mutations in CD4+ large granular lymphocyte leukemia. As for the study in general: Healthy donors showed HLA-associated enrichment of the CDR3 'QG' motif.

Study results and limitations: Without putative leukemic clones, patient CD4-sorted repertoires remained more clonal than healthy CD4+ repertoires.

Concerning this clone itself: Its matching antigen is unknown.

TCRdb's table, derived via immunoSEQ multiplex PCR, lists solely in-frame clones and lacks some. There are over 35,000 clones in the sample; 65% to 90% occur only once, and more than 0.9% lies in the top ten. V lost 3 bases and J lost 3; bases outside the gene matches: 4. The CDR3 has 14 amino acids. CDR1 is SGDLS and CDR2 is YYNGEE in the germline V gene. Buffy coats from healthy blood donors served as controls. This receptor was taken from a human donor in good health. The chain joins TRBV9 to TRBJ2-7; 9 positions agree with TRBD1. Sequences were obtained from CD4+ T cells from blood buffy coats. The CDR3 sequence is CASSAATGGYEQYF. CDR3 nucleotide sequence: TGTGCCAGCAGCGCCGCGACAGGGGGCTACGAGCAGTACTTC.